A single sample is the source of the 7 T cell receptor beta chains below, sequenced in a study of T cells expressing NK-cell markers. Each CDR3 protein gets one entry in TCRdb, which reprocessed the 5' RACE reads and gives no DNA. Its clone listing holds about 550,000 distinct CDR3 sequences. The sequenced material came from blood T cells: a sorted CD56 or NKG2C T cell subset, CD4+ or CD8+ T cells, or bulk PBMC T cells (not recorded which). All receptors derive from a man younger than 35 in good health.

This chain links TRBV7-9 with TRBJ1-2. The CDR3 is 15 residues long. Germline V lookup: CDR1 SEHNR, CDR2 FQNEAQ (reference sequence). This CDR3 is CASSRGSSTPSGYTF.

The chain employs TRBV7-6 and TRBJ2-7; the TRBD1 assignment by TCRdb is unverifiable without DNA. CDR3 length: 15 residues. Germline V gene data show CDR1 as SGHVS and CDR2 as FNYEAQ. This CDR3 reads CASSLAKGQIYEQYF.

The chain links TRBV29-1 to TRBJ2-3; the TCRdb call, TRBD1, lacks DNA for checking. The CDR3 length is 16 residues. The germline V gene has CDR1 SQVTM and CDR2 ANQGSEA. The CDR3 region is CSVEHGGQTVTDTQYF.

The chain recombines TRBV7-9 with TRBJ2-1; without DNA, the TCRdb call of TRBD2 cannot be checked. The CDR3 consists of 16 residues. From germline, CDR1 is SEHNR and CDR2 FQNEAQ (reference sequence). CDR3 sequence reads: CASSLTQREGYNEQFF.

The CDR3 loop reads CATKPGLAGGSPYNEQFF. This chain connects TRBV15 to TRBJ2-1; TCRdb lists TRBD2, though no DNA is available to test this call. This CDR3 contains 18 residues. Germline assignment: CDR1 LNHNV and CDR2 YYDKDF (reference sequence). Supplemented by reference TRBV15 and TRBJ2-1, the full variable domain reads DAMVIQNPRYQVTQFGKPVTLSCSQTLNHNVMYWYQQKSSQAPKLLFHYYDKDFNNEADTPDNFQSRRPNTSFCFLDIRSPGLGDTAMYLCATKPGLAGGSPYNEQFFGPGTRLTVL.

The CDR3 protein is CASSPGLEGSYNEQFF. V is TRBV5-1 and J is TRBJ2-1; TCRdb lists TRBD2, though no DNA is available to test this call. Germline CDR1 reads SGHRS; CDR2 reads YFSETQ. CDR3 length: 16 residues. Full variable domain (missing parts from reference TRBV5-1 and TRBJ2-1): KAGVTQTPRYLIKTRGQQVTLSCSPISGHRSVSWYQQTPGQGLQFLFEYFSETQRNKGNFPGRFSGRQFSNSRSEMNVSTLELGDSALYLCASSPGLEGSYNEQFFGPGTRLTVL.

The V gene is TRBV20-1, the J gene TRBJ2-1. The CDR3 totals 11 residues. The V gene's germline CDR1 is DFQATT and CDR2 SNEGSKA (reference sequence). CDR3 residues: CSARVNAEQFF.